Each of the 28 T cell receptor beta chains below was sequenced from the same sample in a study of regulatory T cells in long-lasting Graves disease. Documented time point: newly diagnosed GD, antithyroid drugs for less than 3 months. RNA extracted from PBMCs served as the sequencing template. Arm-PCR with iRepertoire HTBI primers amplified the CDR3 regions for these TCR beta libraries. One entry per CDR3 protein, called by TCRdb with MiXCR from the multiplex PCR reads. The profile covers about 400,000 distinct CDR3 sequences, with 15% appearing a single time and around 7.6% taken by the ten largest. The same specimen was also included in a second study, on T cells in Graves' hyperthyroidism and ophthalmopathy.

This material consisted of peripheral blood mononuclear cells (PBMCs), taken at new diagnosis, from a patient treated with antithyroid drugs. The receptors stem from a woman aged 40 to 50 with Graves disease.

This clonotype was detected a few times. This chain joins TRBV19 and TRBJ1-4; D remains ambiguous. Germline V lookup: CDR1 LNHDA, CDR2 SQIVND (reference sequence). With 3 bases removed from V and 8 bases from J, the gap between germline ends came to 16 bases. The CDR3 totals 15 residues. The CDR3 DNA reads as TGTGCCAGTAGTATCGGATCTCGGCATCAAGAAAAACTGTTTTTT. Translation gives CASSIGSRHQEKLFF.

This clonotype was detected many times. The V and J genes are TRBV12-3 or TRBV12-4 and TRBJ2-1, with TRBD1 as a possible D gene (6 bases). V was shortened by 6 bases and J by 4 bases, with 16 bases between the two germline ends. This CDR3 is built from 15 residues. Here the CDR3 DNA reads TGTGCCAGCAGGCCTGGGCAGGGGCCGTACAATGAGCAGTTCTTC. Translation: CASRPGQGPYNEQFF.

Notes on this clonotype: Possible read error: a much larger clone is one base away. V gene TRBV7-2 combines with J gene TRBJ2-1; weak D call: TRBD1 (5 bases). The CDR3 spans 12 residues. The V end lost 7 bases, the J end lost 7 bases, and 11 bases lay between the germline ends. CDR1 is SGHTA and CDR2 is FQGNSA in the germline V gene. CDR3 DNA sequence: TGTGCCAGCAACCAGACAGCTAATGAGCAGTTCTTC. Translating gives CASNQTANEQFF.

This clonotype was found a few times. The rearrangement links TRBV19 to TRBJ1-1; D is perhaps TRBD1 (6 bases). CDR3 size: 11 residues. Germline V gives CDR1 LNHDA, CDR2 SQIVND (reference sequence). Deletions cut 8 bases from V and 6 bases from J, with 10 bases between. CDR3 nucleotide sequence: TGTGCCAGTCGGGGGGCCCCTGAAGCTTTCTTT. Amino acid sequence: CASRGAPEAFF.

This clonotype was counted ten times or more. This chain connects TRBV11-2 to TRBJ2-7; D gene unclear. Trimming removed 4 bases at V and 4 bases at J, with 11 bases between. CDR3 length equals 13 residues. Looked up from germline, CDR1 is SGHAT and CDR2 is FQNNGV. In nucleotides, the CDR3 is TGTGCCAGCAGCTCGCGTCCTGATTACGAGCAGTACTTC. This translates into CASSSRPDYEQYF.

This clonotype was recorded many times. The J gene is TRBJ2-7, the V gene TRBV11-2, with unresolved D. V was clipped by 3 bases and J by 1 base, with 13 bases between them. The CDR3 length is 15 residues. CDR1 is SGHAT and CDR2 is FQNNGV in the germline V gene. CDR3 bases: TGTGCCAGCAGCTTCATTGGCGGCAATTCCTACGAGCAGTACTTC. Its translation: CASSFIGGNSYEQYF.

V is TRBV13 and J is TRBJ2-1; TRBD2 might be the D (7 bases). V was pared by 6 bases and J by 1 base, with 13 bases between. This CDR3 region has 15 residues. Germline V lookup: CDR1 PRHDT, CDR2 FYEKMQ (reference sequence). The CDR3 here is CASSPEGGSYNEQFF. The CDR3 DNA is TGTGCCAGCAGTCCAGAGGGGGGGTCCTACAATGAGCAGTTCTTC.

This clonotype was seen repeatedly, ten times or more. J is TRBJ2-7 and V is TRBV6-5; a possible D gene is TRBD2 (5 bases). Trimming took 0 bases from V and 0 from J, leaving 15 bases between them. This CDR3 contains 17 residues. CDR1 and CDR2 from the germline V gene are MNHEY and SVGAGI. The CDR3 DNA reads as TGTGCCAGCAGTTACTCAATTTACGGCGGGTTCTCCTACGAGCAGTACTTC. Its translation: CASSYSIYGGFSYEQYF.

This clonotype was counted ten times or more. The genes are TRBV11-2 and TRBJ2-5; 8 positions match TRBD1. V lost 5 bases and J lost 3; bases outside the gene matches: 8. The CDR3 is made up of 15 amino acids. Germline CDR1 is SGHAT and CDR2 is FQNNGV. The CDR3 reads CASSLWGQVEETQYF. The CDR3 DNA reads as TGTGCCAGCAGCCTATGGGGACAGGTGGAAGAGACCCAGTACTTC.

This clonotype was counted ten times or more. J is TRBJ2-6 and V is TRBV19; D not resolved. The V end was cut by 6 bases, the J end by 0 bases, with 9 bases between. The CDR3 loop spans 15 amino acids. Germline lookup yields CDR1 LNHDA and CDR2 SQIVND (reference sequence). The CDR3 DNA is TGTGCCAGTAGGGAGACCCTCTCTGGGGCCAACGTCCTGACTTTC. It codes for CASRETLSGANVLTF.

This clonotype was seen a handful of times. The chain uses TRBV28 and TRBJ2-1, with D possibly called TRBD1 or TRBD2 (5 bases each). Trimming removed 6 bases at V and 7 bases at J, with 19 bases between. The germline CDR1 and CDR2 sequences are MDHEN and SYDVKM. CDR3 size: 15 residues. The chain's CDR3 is CASSNRDGETNEQFF. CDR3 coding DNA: TGTGCCAGCAGCAACCGGGACGGAGAGACGAATGAGCAGTTCTTC.

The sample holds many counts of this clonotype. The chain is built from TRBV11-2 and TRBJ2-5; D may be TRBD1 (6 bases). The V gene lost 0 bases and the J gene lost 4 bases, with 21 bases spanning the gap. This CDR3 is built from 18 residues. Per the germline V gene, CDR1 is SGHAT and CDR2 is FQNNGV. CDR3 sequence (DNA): TGTGCCAGCAGCTTAGAGACCTCCCGTCTCTGGGGGCCAGAGACCCAGTACTTC. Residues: CASSLETSRLWGPETQYF.

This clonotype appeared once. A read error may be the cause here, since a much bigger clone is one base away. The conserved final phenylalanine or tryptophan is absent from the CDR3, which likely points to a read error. CDR3 residues: CASRSTTNNEQFL. CDR3 nucleotides: TGTGCCAGCAGATCGACTACAAACAATGAGCAGTTCCTC. This sequence joins TRBV12-3 or TRBV12-4 and TRBJ2-1; the D gene is possibly TRBD2 (5 bases). The CDR3 length is 13 residues. Trimming stripped 6 bases from V and 5 bases from J, with 11 bases between.

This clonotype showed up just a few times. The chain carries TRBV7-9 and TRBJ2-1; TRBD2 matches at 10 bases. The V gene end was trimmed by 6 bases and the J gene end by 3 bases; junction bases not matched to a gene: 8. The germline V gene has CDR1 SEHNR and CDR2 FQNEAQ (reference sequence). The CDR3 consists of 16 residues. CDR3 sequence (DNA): TGTGCCAGCAGGCCTATAGCGGGAGGCGGCTACAATGAGCAGTTCTTC. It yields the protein CASRPIAGGGYNEQFF. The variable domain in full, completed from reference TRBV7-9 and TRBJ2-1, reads DTGVSQNPRHKITKRGQNVTFRCDPISEHNRLYWYRQTLGQGPEFLTYFQNEAQLEKSRLLSDRFSAERPKGSFSTLEIQRTEQGDSAMYLCASRPIAGGGYNEQFFGPGTRLTVL.

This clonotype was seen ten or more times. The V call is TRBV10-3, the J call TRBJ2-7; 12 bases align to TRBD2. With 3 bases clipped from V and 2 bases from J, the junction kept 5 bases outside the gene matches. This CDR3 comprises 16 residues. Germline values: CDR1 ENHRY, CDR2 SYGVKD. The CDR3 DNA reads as TGTGCCATCAGTGAAGGACTAGCGGGGAAGACCTACGAGCAGTACTTC. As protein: CAISEGLAGKTYEQYF.

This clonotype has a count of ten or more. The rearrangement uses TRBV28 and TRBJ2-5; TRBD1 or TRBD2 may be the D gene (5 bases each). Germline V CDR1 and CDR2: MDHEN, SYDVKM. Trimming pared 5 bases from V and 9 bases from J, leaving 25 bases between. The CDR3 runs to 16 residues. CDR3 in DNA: TGTGCCAGCAGTCCCTCCAAAGCGGAGAAGAGAGGGGCCCAGTACTTC. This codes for CASSPSKAEKRGAQYF.

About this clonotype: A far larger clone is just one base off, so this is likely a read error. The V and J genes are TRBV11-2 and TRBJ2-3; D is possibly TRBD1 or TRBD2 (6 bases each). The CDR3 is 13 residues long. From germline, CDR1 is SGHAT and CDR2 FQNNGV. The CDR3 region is CASSSGGTDMQYF. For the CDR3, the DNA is TGTGCCAGCAGCTCCGGGGGCACAGATATGCAGTATTTT.

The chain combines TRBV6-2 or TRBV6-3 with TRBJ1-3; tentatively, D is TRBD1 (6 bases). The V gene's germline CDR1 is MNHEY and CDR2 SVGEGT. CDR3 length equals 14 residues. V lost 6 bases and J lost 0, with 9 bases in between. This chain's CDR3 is CASSGDISGNTIYF. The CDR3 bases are TGTGCCAGCAGCGGGGACATCTCTGGAAACACCATATATTTT.

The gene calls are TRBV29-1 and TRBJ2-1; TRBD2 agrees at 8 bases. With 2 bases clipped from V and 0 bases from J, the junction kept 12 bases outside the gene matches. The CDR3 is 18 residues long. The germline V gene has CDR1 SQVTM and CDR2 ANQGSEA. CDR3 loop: CSVERWGTRGTSYNEQFF. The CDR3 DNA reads TGCAGCGTTGAACGGTGGGGGACTAGAGGGACCTCCTACAATGAGCAGTTCTTC.

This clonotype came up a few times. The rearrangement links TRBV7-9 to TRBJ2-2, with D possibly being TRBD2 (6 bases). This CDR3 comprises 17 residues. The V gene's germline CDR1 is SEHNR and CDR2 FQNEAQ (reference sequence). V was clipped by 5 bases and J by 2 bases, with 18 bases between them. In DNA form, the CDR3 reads TGTGCCAGCAGCCCTCCCGGGACTTCCCTTAACACCGGGGAGCTGTTTTTT. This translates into CASSPPGTSLNTGELFF.

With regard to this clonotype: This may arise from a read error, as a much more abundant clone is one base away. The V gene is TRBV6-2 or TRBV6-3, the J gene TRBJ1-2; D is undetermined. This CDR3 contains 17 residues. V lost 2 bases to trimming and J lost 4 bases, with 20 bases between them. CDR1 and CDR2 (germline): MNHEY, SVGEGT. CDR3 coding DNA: TGTGCCAGCAGTTACCTCGGCAACGTTAGACTCGGCTATGGCTACACCTTC. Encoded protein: CASSYLGNVRLGYGYTF.

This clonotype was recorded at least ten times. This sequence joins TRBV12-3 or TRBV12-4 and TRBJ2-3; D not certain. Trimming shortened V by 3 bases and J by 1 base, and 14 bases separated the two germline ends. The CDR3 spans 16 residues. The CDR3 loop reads CASSFSATPRTDTQYF. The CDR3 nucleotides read TGTGCCAGCAGTTTTTCGGCTACGCCCCGCACAGATACGCAGTATTTT.

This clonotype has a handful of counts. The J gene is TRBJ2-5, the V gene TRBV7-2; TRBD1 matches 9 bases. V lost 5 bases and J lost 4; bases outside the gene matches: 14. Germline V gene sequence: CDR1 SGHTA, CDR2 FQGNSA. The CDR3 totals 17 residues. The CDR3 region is CASSPGTGFRFRETQYF. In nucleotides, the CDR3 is TGTGCCAGCAGCCCAGGGACAGGGTTTAGATTTCGAGAGACCCAGTACTTC. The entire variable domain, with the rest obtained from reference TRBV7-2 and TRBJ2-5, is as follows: GAGVSQSPSNKVTEKGKDVELRCDPISGHTALYWYRQSLGQGLEFLIYFQGNSAPDKSGLPSDRFSAERTGGSVSTLTIQRTQQEDSAVYLCASSPGTGFRFRETQYFGPGTRLLVL.

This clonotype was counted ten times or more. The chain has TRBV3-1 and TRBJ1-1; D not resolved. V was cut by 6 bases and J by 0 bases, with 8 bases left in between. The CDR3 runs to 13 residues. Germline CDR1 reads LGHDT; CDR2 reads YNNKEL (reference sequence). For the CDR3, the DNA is TGTGCCAGCAGGCGACTTATGAACACTGAAGCTTTCTTT. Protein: CASRRLMNTEAFF. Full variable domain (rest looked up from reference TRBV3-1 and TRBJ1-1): DTAVSQTPKYLVTQMGNDKSIKCEQNLGHDTMYWYKQDSKKFLKIMFSYNNKELIINETVPNRFSPKSPDKAHLNLHINSLELGDSAVYFCASRRLMNTEAFFGQGTRLTVV.

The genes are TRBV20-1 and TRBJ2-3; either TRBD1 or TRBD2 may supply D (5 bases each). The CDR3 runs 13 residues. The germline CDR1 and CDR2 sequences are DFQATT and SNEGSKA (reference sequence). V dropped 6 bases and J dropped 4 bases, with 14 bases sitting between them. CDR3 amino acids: CSATGARADTQYF. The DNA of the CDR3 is TGCAGTGCGACCGGGGCCCGGGCAGATACGCAGTATTTT.

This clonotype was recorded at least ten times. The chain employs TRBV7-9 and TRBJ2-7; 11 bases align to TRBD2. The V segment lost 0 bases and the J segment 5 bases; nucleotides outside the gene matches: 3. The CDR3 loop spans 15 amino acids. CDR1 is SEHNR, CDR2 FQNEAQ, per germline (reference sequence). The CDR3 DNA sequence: TGTGCCAGCAGCTTAGCGACTAGCGGGATAAACGAGCAGTACTTC. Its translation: CASSLATSGINEQYF.

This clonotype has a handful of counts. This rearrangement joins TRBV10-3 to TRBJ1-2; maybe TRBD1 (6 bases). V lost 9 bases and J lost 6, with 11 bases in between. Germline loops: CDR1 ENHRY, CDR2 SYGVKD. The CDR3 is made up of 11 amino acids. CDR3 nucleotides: TGTGCCATAGAGGGACAAAATGGCTACACCTTC. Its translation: CAIEGQNGYTF.

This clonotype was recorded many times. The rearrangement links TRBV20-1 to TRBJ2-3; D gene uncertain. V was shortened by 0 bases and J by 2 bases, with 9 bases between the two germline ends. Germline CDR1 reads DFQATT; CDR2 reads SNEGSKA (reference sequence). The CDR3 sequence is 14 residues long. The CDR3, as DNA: TGCAGTGCTAGAGATCAACGACTCACAGATACGCAGTATTTT. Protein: CSARDQRLTDTQYF.